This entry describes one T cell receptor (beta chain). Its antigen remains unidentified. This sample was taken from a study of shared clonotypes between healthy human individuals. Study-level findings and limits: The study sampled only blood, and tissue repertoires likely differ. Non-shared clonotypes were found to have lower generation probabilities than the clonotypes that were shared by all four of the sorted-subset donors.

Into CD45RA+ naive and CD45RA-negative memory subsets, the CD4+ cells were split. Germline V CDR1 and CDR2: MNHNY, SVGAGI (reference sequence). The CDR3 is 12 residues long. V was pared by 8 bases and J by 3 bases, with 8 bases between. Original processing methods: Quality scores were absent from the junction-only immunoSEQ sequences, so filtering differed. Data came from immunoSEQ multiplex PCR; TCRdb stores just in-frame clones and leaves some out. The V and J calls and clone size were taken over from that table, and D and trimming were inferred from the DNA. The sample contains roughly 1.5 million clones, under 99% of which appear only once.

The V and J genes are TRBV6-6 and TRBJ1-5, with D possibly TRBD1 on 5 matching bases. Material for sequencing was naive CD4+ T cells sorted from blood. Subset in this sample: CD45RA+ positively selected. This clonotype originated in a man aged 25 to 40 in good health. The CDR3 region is CASSGTNQPQHF. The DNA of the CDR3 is TGTGCCAGCTCAGGGACCAATCAGCCCCAGCATTTT.